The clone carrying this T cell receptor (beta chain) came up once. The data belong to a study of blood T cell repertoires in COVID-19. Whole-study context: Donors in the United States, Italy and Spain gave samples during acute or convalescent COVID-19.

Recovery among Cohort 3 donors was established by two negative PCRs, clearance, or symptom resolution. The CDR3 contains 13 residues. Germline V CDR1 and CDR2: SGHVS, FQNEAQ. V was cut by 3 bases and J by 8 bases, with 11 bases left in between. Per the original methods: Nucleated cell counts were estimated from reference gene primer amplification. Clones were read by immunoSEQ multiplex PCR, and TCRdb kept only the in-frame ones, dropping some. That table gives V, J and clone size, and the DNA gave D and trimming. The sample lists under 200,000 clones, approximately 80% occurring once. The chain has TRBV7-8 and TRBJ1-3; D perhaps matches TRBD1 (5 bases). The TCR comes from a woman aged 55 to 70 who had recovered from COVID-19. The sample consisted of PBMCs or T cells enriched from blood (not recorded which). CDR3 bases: TGTGCCAGCAGCTTTCAGGGTGGGGACACCATATATTTT. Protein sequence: CASSFQGGDTIYF.